The rows below give T cell receptor beta chains drawn from one sample of a study of blood T cell repertoires in COVID-19. Sequencing used immunoSEQ multiplex PCR; TCRdb keeps in-frame clones, though not all of them. The sample has fewer than 400,000 clones; around nine tenths are singletons. Sequenced material: PBMCs or T cells enriched from blood (not recorded which). The source of these receptors is a woman aged 45-59 years who had recovered from COVID-19. Each CDR3 is given with its conserved first and last residue. D genes are given only for firm matches. Part of the rows lack a size; the others show once, few, many or a class for expanded clones.

v_gene: TRBV4-3
j_gene: TRBJ2-7
d_gene: -
abundance: -
CDR3nt: TGCGCCAGCAGCCAAGGGACGACTAGCTCCTACGAGCAGTACTTC
CDR3aa: CASSQGTTSSYEQYF

v_gene: TRBV11-2
j_gene: TRBJ2-7
d_gene: TRBD2
abundance: -
CDR3nt: TGTGCCAGCACCTCGGCTAGCGGGATCGACATTTACTACGAGCAGTACTTC
CDR3aa: CASTSASGIDIYYEQYF

v_gene: TRBV5-5
j_gene: TRBJ1-2
d_gene: -
abundance: few
CDR3nt: TGTGCCAGCAGCCTCGAATTGACAGCTAACTATGGCTACACCTTC
CDR3aa: CASSLELTANYGYTF

v_gene: TRBV18
j_gene: TRBJ1-5
d_gene: -
abundance: -
CDR3nt: TGTGCCAGCTCTAGGAGCCAGAATCAGCCCCAGCATTTT
CDR3aa: CASSRSQNQPQHF

v_gene: TRBV5-1
j_gene: TRBJ2-4
d_gene: TRBD2
abundance: -
CDR3nt: TGCGCCAGCAGCACCAGGGCGGGGGTAGCCAAAAACATTCAGTACTTC
CDR3aa: CASSTRAGVAKNIQYF

v_gene: TRBV9
j_gene: TRBJ2-1
d_gene: -
abundance: -
CDR3nt: TGTGCCAGCAGCACCCTGGGGGCCTCCTACAATGAGCAGTTCTTC
CDR3aa: CASSTLGASYNEQFF

v_gene: TRBV9
j_gene: TRBJ1-2
d_gene: TRBD1
abundance: -
CDR3nt: TGTGCCAGCAGCGCGACAGGGGGCGATTGGGATGGCTACACCTTC
CDR3aa: CASSATGGDWDGYTF

v_gene: TRBV19
j_gene: TRBJ1-2
d_gene: -
abundance: -
CDR3nt: TGTGCCAGTAGTATCGGGGAACCAGATGGCTACACCTTC
CDR3aa: CASSIGEPDGYTF

v_gene: TRBV6-1
j_gene: TRBJ1-1
d_gene: TRBD1
abundance: -
CDR3nt: TGTGCCAGCAGTGTGGGACAGGGTGTAAGGGTCACTGAAGCTTTCTTT
CDR3aa: CASSVGQGVRVTEAFF

v_gene: TRBV2
j_gene: TRBJ2-2
d_gene: -
abundance: -
CDR3nt: TGTGCCAAGAATCGGGACTCCGGGGAGCTGTTTTTT
CDR3aa: CAKNRDSGELFF

v_gene: TRBV30
j_gene: TRBJ2-3
d_gene: -
abundance: -
CDR3nt: TGTGCCTGGAGTGGACAGCCGATTAGCACAGATACGCAGTATTTT
CDR3aa: CAWSGQPISTDTQYF

v_gene: TRBV11-2
j_gene: TRBJ1-2
d_gene: -
abundance: once
CDR3nt: TGTGCCAGCAGTTTGCAAGGGGATGTAGGGGGCTACACCTTC
CDR3aa: CASSLQGDVGGYTF

v_gene: TRBV29-1
j_gene: TRBJ1-1
d_gene: -
abundance: once
CDR3nt: TGCAGCGTTTGTCCCAGGCAGATAACCAACACCATGAACACTGAAGCTTTCTTT
CDR3aa: CSVCPRQITNTMNTEAFF

v_gene: TRBV5-5
j_gene: TRBJ1-1
d_gene: -
abundance: -
CDR3nt: TGTGCCAGCAGCTTGGGAGGTTGGGACACTGAAGCTTTCTTT
CDR3aa: CASSLGGWDTEAFF

v_gene: TRBV6-5
j_gene: TRBJ1-2
d_gene: -
abundance: -
CDR3nt: TGTGCCAGCAGAGCCCGGGTGGGGCATGGCTACACCTTC
CDR3aa: CASRARVGHGYTF

v_gene: TRBV18
j_gene: TRBJ1-2
d_gene: TRBD1
abundance: -
CDR3nt: TGTGCCAGCTCACCCCTAGGGGGCCTCTATGGCTACACCTTC
CDR3aa: CASSPLGGLYGYTF

v_gene: TRBV5-1
j_gene: TRBJ1-6
d_gene: -
abundance: -
CDR3nt: TGCGCCAGCAGCCTAATACCAGGGGATTCACCCCTCCACTTT
CDR3aa: CASSLIPGDSPLHF

v_gene: TRBV28
j_gene: TRBJ1-3
d_gene: -
abundance: -
CDR3nt: TGTGCCAGCAGCAATTTCAGGGGATCCGGAAACACCATATATTTT
CDR3aa: CASSNFRGSGNTIYF